Following are 26 T cell receptor beta chains from one sample sequenced in a study of CD8 T cells in ankylosing spondylitis. TCRdb passed the 5' RACE reads through MiXCR, listing each CDR3 protein once. The profile covers hundreds of thousands of distinct CDR3 sequences, with approximately 10% appearing a single time and about 0.5% taken by the ten largest. Study outcomes and limitations: Within ankylosing spondylitis blood, a TCR beta motif made up of eight or nine highly homologous variants appeared to be characteristic.

Antigens for these TCRs are unknown. Sequences were obtained from blood, either unsorted or a sorted T cell fraction (not recorded which). The source of these receptors is a male donor with ankylosing spondylitis.

The genes are TRBV10-3 and TRBJ1-1; possible D gene TRBD1, 5 bases. Germline-derived CDR1 and CDR2 are ENHRY and SYGVKD. The CDR3 has 12 amino acids. The ends were cut back, 8 bases at V and 5 bases at J, with 12 bases in the middle. The CDR3 loop is CAISGRETEAFF. CDR3 DNA sequence: TGTGCCATCTCTGGCAGGGAAACTGAAGCTTTCTTT.

J is TRBJ1-1 and V is TRBV28, with D unresolved. This CDR3 has 13 residues. Germline V gives CDR1 MDHEN, CDR2 SYDVKM. V lost 7 bases to trimming and J lost 4 bases, with 13 bases between them. The CDR3 DNA follows: TGTGCCAGCAAGACCCTTGTTACCACTGAAGCTTTCTTT. It encodes CASKTLVTTEAFF.

This clonotype was observed a few times. This sequence joins TRBV28 and TRBJ2-3; 9 nucleotides match TRBD2. The junction had 3 bases not matched to a gene; V was cut back by 3 bases and J by 5 bases. In germline, CDR1 is MDHEN, CDR2 SYDVKM. The CDR3 runs 14 residues. The CDR3 spells CASSFISGRDTQYF. CDR3 nucleotides: TGTGCCAGCAGTTTTATTAGCGGGAGAGATACGCAGTATTTT. The variable domain in full, with the rest retrieved from reference TRBV28 and TRBJ2-3, is DVKVTQSSRYLVKRTGEKVFLECVQDMDHENMFWYRQDPGLGLRLIYFSYDVKMKEKGDIPEGYSVSREKKERFSLILESASTNQTSMYLCASSFISGRDTQYFGPGTRLTVL.

In this sample, this clonotype turned up many times. This sequence joins TRBV5-1 and TRBJ1-6; 7 bases map to TRBD1. CDR1 and CDR2 from the germline V gene are SGHRS and YFSETQ. Trimming took 0 bases from V and 10 from J; bases not matched to a gene: 10. This CDR3 spans 16 amino acids. The CDR3, as DNA: TGCGCCAGCAGCTTGGGTATTACAGGGGTCGGGTCACCCCTCCACTTT. Its translation is CASSLGITGVGSPLHF.

This clonotype was observed a handful of times. This chain uses TRBV6-5 with TRBJ1-1; D might be TRBD1 (5 bases). This CDR3 is 15 amino acids long. Germline CDR1 and CDR2: MNHEY and SVGAGI. Trimming shortened V by 4 bases and J by 3 bases, and 15 bases separated the two germline ends. The CDR3 DNA sequence: TGTGCCAGCAGTTCTCCAGGGTCGGGGGACACTGAAGCTTTCTTT. It specifies CASSSPGSGDTEAFF.

The genes are TRBV4-3 and TRBJ1-1, with a possible D match to TRBD1 (5 bases). The length of the CDR3 is 12 residues. The V gene's germline CDR1 is LGHNA and CDR2 YSLEER. V was shortened by 6 bases and J by 6 bases, with 11 bases between the two germline ends. CDR3 sequence reads: CASSFQGSEAFF. CDR3 nucleotides: TGCGCCAGCAGTTTTCAGGGATCTGAAGCTTTCTTT.

This clonotype was found many times. The chain couples TRBV7-2 to TRBJ1-2; 7 positions match TRBD1. J was trimmed by 3 bases and V by 3 bases; bases with no gene match: 7. This CDR3 is 15 amino acids long. CDR1 is SGHTA and CDR2 is FQGNSA in the germline V gene. The DNA for the CDR3 is TGTGCCAGCAGCTTCACCGGGACAGCTTACTATGGCTACACCTTC. It encodes CASSFTGTAYYGYTF.

Many counts were recorded for this clonotype. V usage is TRBV20-1 and J usage is TRBJ1-5; D uncertain. V lost 5 bases and J 3 bases, leaving 2 bases between the germline ends. Germline V gene data show CDR1 as DFQATT and CDR2 as SNEGSKA (reference sequence). This CDR3 contains 10 residues. CDR3 bases: TGCAGTGCTGACAATCAGCCCCAGCATTTT. This sequence encodes CSADNQPQHF.

The V call is TRBV6-2 or TRBV6-3, the J call TRBJ1-5; tentatively, D is TRBD1 (6 bases). CDR3 length equals 17 residues. Germline CDR1 reads MNHEY; CDR2 reads SVGEGT. Between the trimmed V and J ends, which lost 5 bases and 4 bases, there was a span of 21 bases. This CDR3 reads CASSIEGGYRRNQPQHF. The CDR3 nucleotides are TGTGCCAGCAGTATTGAGGGGGGCTATCGTCGAAATCAGCCCCAGCATTTT.

The rearrangement uses TRBV20-1 and TRBJ2-1; D is uncertain. Germline CDR1 is DFQATT and CDR2 is SNEGSKA (reference sequence). The V end lost 6 bases, the J end lost 6 bases, and 9 bases lay between the germline ends. The CDR3 runs to 11 residues. The CDR3 bases are TGCAGTGCGAATAGAGTCAATGAGCAGTTCTTC. This translates into CSANRVNEQFF.

In this sample, this clonotype turned up many times. The chain uses TRBV29-1 and TRBJ2-7; no reliable D call. V was cut by 3 bases and J by 4 bases, with 13 bases left in between. The CDR3 has 13 residues. Germline values: CDR1 SQVTM, CDR2 ANQGSEA. CDR3 loop: CSVDTGLQYEQYF. The CDR3 DNA follows: TGCAGCGTTGACACCGGGCTACAATACGAGCAGTACTTC.

This clonotype appeared once. V gene TRBV27 combines with J gene TRBJ2-3; D perhaps matches TRBD2 (5 bases). The CDR3 runs 17 residues. Germline values: CDR1 MNHEY, CDR2 SMNVEV (reference sequence). V shed 5 bases and J shed 5 bases, with 23 bases lying between them. The CDR3 spells CASSALLGVLGIDTQYF. CDR3 DNA: TGTGCCAGCAGTGCCCTACTAGGCGTACTTGGTATAGATACGCAGTATTTT.

This clonotype was detected only a few times. V gene TRBV3-1 combines with J gene TRBJ2-1; 7 bases map to TRBD2. V shed 0 bases and J 8 bases; nucleotides not matched to a gene: 10. This CDR3 region has 16 residues. Germline V CDR1 and CDR2: LGHDT, YNNKEL (reference sequence). The CDR3 sequence is CASSQEGWRGRDEQFF. CDR3 DNA sequence: TGTGCCAGCAGCCAAGAAGGGTGGCGGGGGAGGGATGAGCAGTTCTTC.

The chain uses TRBV18 and TRBJ2-4; weak D call: TRBD2 (5 bases). The CDR3 loop spans 17 amino acids. Germline lookup yields CDR1 KGHSH and CDR2 LQKENI. V was cut by 3 bases and J by 0 bases, with 15 bases left in between. CDR3 in amino acids: CASSPRADFIAKNIQYF. The CDR3, as DNA: TGTGCCAGCTCACCCCGGGCGGACTTCATAGCCAAAAACATTCAGTACTTC.

CDR3 DNA sequence: TGTGCCAGCAGCGTAGCGACCTACAATGAGCAGTTCTTC. Protein sequence: CASSVATYNEQFF. This chain uses TRBV9 with TRBJ2-1; D not certain. The germline V gene has CDR1 SGDLS and CDR2 YYNGEE. Trimming stripped 0 bases from V and 2 bases from J, with 3 bases between. The CDR3 has 13 amino acids.

The V gene is TRBV20-1, the J gene TRBJ1-2; 9 bases line up with TRBD1. The germline CDR1 and CDR2 sequences are DFQATT and SNEGSKA (reference sequence). V trimming: 2 bases; J trimming: 6 bases; junction bases outside the gene matches: 7. This CDR3 is 14 amino acids long. DNA for the CDR3: TGCAGTGCTAGAATCTGGGGACAGGGAGATGGCTACACCTTC. Protein sequence: CSARIWGQGDGYTF.

With respect to this clonotype: This clone may be a read error of a much larger clone one base away. The chain recombines TRBV20-1 with TRBJ2-4; D is ambiguous. The CDR3 is 16 residues long. CDR1 and CDR2 (germline): DFQATT, SNEGSKA (reference sequence). In DNA form, the CDR3 reads TGCTGTGCTAGAGATATAGCTTATCTAGCCAAAAACATTCAGTACTTC. Residues: CCARDIAYLAKNIQYF.

The rearrangement uses TRBV5-1 and TRBJ2-1; TRBD2 might be the D (6 bases). Trimming stripped 0 bases from V and 8 bases from J, with 12 bases between. Germline V lookup: CDR1 SGHRS, CDR2 YFSETQ. CDR3 size: 14 residues. The CDR3 spells CASSLAREFDEQFF. CDR3 in DNA: TGCGCCAGCAGCTTGGCGCGGGAATTTGATGAGCAGTTCTTC.

V usage is TRBV28 and J usage is TRBJ2-1; D gene ambiguous. The CDR3 extends over 16 amino acids. V lost 5 bases to trimming and J lost 4 bases, with 18 bases between them. The germline V gene encodes CDR1 MDHEN and CDR2 SYDVKM. The CDR3 sequence: CASSPNWWASYNEQFF. Here the CDR3 DNA reads TGTGCCAGCAGTCCCAATTGGTGGGCCTCGTACAATGAGCAGTTCTTC.

This chain links TRBV5-1 with TRBJ2-1; the match to TRBD2 covers 7 bases. Germline CDR1 is SGHRS and CDR2 is YFSETQ. The CDR3 has 16 residues. Germline trimming cut 0 bases from V and 5 bases from J; bases unmatched to any gene: 8. The chain's CDR3 is CASSLGIGGGHNEQFF. The CDR3 nucleotides read TGCGCCAGCAGCTTGGGTATCGGGGGAGGGCACAATGAGCAGTTCTTC.

Ten or more counts support this clonotype. One end of the junction does not line up with germline, which may come from a read error. The V call is TRBV6-2 or TRBV6-3, the J call TRBJ2-7; tentative D call: TRBD2 (5 bases). The CDR3 is 14 amino acids. Germline V gene sequence: CDR1 MNHEY, CDR2 SVGEGT. The CDR3 sequence: CASSYRRASNEQYF. CDR3 nucleotide sequence: TGTGCCAGCAGTTACAGGCGGGCCTCCAACGAGCAGTACTTC.

This clonotype was observed at least ten times. The gene calls are TRBV7-9 and TRBJ1-1; TRBD1 is a possible D gene (6 bases). The CDR3 extends over 13 amino acids. The germline V gene has CDR1 SEHNR and CDR2 FQNEAQ (reference sequence). The CDR3 here is CVQQPVGATEAFF. The DNA of the CDR3 is TGTGTCCAGCAGCCTGTGGGGGCCACTGAAGCTTTCTTT.

The V and J genes are TRBV11-1 and TRBJ2-7, with D perhaps TRBD1 or TRBD2 (6 bases each). The CDR3 contains 14 residues. The germline CDR1 and CDR2 sequences are SGHAT and FQDESV (reference sequence). Between the trimmed V and J ends, which lost 0 bases and 4 bases, there was a span of 10 bases. CDR3 in DNA: TGTGCCAGCAGCTTAGCAAGGAGGGGGTACGAGCAGTACTTC. It specifies CASSLARRGYEQYF.

This clonotype was observed a few times. This rearrangement joins TRBV20-1 to TRBJ1-4; no firm D call. Trimming stripped 3 bases from V and 7 bases from J, with 12 bases between. The CDR3 is made up of 13 amino acids. The germline gives CDR1 DFQATT, CDR2 SNEGSKA (reference sequence). CDR3 loop: CSARGWASEKLFF. The CDR3 DNA reads TGCAGTGCTAGGGGTTGGGCTTCTGAAAAACTGTTTTTT.

V usage is TRBV24-1 and J usage is TRBJ2-5, with 7 bases aligning to TRBD1. After removal of 8 bases from V and 1 base from J, the junction contained 9 bases not matched to a gene. This CDR3 is 15 amino acids long. Germline V gene data show CDR1 as KGHDR and CDR2 as SFDVKD. The CDR3 loop reads CATNENDRAQETQYF. For the CDR3, the DNA is TGTGCCACCAATGAGAACGACAGGGCCCAAGAGACCCAGTACTTC.

This clonotype was picked up one time. The chain joins TRBV6-1 to TRBJ2-6; no firm D call. Germline V gene lookup returns CDR1 MNHNS and CDR2 SASEGT. The CDR3 covers 15 residues. Deletions cut 2 bases from V and 4 bases from J, with 9 bases between. The CDR3 bases are TGTGCCAGCAGTGAACAGCCGTCAGGGGCCAACGTCCTGACTTTC. Amino acid sequence: CASSEQPSGANVLTF.